Following are 2 T cell receptor beta chains from one sample sequenced in a study of CD8+ T cells in alopecia areata. Extracted RNA was reverse transcribed, and the resulting cDNA served as sequencing template. Method: immunoSEQ multiplex PCR; TCRdb's copy keeps in-frame clones and lacks some. The sample carries some 150,000 clones, about 61% recorded once. The treatment denotes: oral pan-JAK inhibitor, 5-10 mg twice daily. This sample comprised CD4+ T cells sorted from blood, obtained at approximately week 60, from a patient treated with tofacitinib. These receptors were taken from a human donor with alopecia areata.

Only a few counts were recorded for this clone. The gene calls are TRBV5-1 and TRBJ2-7; 7 bases match TRBD1. Germline lookup yields CDR1 SGHRS and CDR2 YFSETQ. The V segment lost 1 base and the J segment 5 bases; nucleotides outside the gene matches: 6. This CDR3 is built from 14 residues. CDR3 bases: TGCGCCAGCAGCTTGAAGGGGGCGAACGACGAGCAGTACTTC. The encoded protein is CASSLKGANDEQYF.

V is TRBV10-3 and J is TRBJ2-2; tentatively, D is TRBD2 (6 bases). V was cut by 3 bases and J by 6 bases, with 17 bases left in between. In germline, CDR1 is ENHRY, CDR2 SYGVKD. The CDR3 length is 16 residues. The CDR3 DNA sequence: TGTGCCATCAGTGATATGAAGGGAGGACTGTCCGGGGAGCTGTTTTTT. It codes for CAISDMKGGLSGELFF.